The next 25 T cell receptor beta chains were all read from a single sample in a study of blood T cell repertoires in COVID-19. Method: immunoSEQ multiplex PCR; TCRdb's copy keeps in-frame clones and lacks some. The top ten clones hold 2% to 2.5% of a sample with roughly 250,000 clones, roughly 90% of them seen once. What was sequenced was peripheral blood. The receptors come from a woman between 40 and 55 years old who had recovered from COVID-19.

The chain uses TRBV19 and TRBJ1-5, with D perhaps TRBD1 (6 bases). This CDR3 has 16 amino acids. Germline CDR1 reads LNHDA; CDR2 reads SQIVND (reference sequence). Deletions cut 6 bases from V and 1 base from J, with 16 bases between. CDR3 coding DNA: TGTGCCAGTAGGAAAAACAGGGTAGCAAGCAATCAGCCCCAGCATTTT. Translated: CASRKNRVASNQPQHF.

This clone was seen only once. V is TRBV9 and J is TRBJ2-3; 9 bases line up with TRBD2. The CDR3 consists of 15 residues. Germline V gene lookup returns CDR1 SGDLS and CDR2 YYNGEE. Germline trimming cut 3 bases from V and 4 bases from J; bases unmatched to any gene: 6. The CDR3 here is CASSAAGGPSDTQYF. The CDR3 bases are TGTGCCAGCAGCGCCGCGGGGGGGCCCTCAGATACGCAGTATTTT.

This clone was seen a single time. V and J are TRBV25-1 and TRBJ1-1; D is possibly TRBD1 (5 bases). CDR1 is MGHDK and CDR2 is SYGVNS in the germline V gene. This CDR3 spans 14 amino acids. The V end was cut by 1 base, the J end by 4 bases, with 10 bases between. Here the CDR3 DNA reads TGTGCCAGCAGTGAATGGGGGGATGGCACTGAAGCTTTCTTT. It encodes CASSEWGDGTEAFF.

CDR3 loop: CASSVQQGYGYTF. CDR3 nucleotide sequence: TGTGCCAGTAGCGTACAACAGGGCTATGGCTACACCTTC. The rearrangement joins TRBV19 to TRBJ1-2; TRBD1 is a possible D gene (6 bases). CDR3 length equals 13 residues. Germline assignment: CDR1 LNHDA and CDR2 SQIVND (reference sequence). Trimming shortened V by 6 bases and J by 4 bases, and 12 bases separated the two germline ends.

This chain links TRBV4-3 with TRBJ1-2; 10 nucleotides agree with TRBD1. CDR3 length: 13 amino acids. The V and J ends lost 7 bases and 7 bases, in that order; junction bases with no gene match: 6. The germline V gene encodes CDR1 LGHNA and CDR2 YSLEER. Written as DNA, the CDR3 is TGCGCCAGCAATGGGGGACAGGGGTTTGGCTACACCTTC. It encodes CASNGGQGFGYTF.

The rearrangement links TRBV6-6 to TRBJ2-3; 10 bases align to TRBD1. This CDR3 is 16 amino acids long. J gave up 6 bases and V 2 bases, and 8 bases lay outside the gene matches. CDR1 is MNHNY, CDR2 SVGAGI, per germline (reference sequence). The CDR3 spells CASSYAGTGVSDTQYF. DNA of the CDR3: TGTGCCAGCAGTTACGCCGGGACAGGGGTATCGGATACGCAGTATTTT.

The chain is built from TRBV5-5 and TRBJ2-3; D might be TRBD1 (6 bases). Germline assignment: CDR1 SGHKS and CDR2 YYEKEE (reference sequence). This CDR3 comprises 16 residues. The V end lost 0 bases, the J end lost 5 bases, and 16 bases lay between the germline ends. CDR3 nucleotides: TGTGCCAGCAGCTTGGTTGGGGGCAGGGCTGGAGATACGCAGTATTTT. Translation: CASSLVGGRAGDTQYF.

The sample holds a few counts of this clone. The chain is built from TRBV5-6 and TRBJ2-3; 10 bases are a match to TRBD2. The ends lost 0 bases at V and 2 bases at J; junction bases unmatched: 6. The CDR3 runs 17 residues. Looked up from germline, CDR1 is SGHDT and CDR2 is YYEEEE. CDR3 DNA sequence: TGTGCCAGCAGCTTGGTATTCCTAGCGGGGGACACAGATACGCAGTATTTT. Protein sequence: CASSLVFLAGDTDTQYF.

The chain has TRBV7-9 and TRBJ2-6; the match to TRBD1 covers 7 bases. This CDR3 has 18 residues. V shed 5 bases, J shed 0 bases, and the junction held 10 bases outside the gene matches. CDR1 is SEHNR and CDR2 is FQNEAQ in the germline V gene (reference sequence). The CDR3 DNA follows: TGTGCCAGCAGCCCATCGACAGGGACCGTCTCTGGGGCCAACGTCCTGACTTTC. Translated: CASSPSTGTVSGANVLTF.

The table lists this clone with a count of one. The J gene is TRBJ2-1, the V gene TRBV6-5, with 9 positions matching TRBD1. Germline CDR1 and CDR2: MNHEY and SVGAGI. This CDR3 comprises 16 residues. Trimming removed 4 bases from V and 1 base from J; junction bases left unmatched: 5. CDR3 DNA: TGTGCCAGCAGTTCCTCGGGGACAGGGTCCTACAATGAGCAGTTCTTC. As protein: CASSSSGTGSYNEQFF.

As concerns this clone: Other DNA sequences in this sample translate to the same CDR3. V and J are TRBV9 and TRBJ2-5; 9 bases agree with TRBD1. Germline trimming cut 3 bases from V and 3 bases from J; bases unmatched to any gene: 3. Germline loops: CDR1 SGDLS, CDR2 YYNGEE. This CDR3 contains 14 residues. CDR3 amino acids: CASSEGQGKETQYF. In nucleotides, the CDR3 is TGTGCCAGCAGCGAGGGACAGGGTAAAGAGACCCAGTACTTC.

The chain is built from TRBV12-3 or TRBV12-4 and TRBJ1-5; the D is unclear. This CDR3 has 13 residues. V was cut by 3 bases and J by 2 bases, with 5 bases left in between. The CDR3 loop reads CASSFLGNQPQHF. In DNA, the CDR3 is TGTGCCAGCAGTTTTCTAGGCAATCAGCCCCAGCATTTT.

V gene TRBV2 combines with J gene TRBJ2-5, with 8 nucleotides matching TRBD1. CDR3 size: 14 residues. Germline V gene sequence: CDR1 SNHLY, CDR2 FYNNEI. V lost 4 bases and J lost 4; bases outside the gene matches: 5. The CDR3 DNA sequence: TGTGCCAGCAGTGCGGACAGGGTTCGAGAGACCCAGTACTTC. Translated: CASSADRVRETQYF.

The chain links TRBV19 to TRBJ1-2, with no clear D. V was pared by 5 bases and J by 6 bases, with 13 bases between. The length of the CDR3 is 13 residues. CDR1 and CDR2 from the germline V gene are LNHDA and SQIVND (reference sequence). The CDR3, as DNA: TGTGCCAGTAGTCCTAGGAACAATAATGGCTACACCTTC. It translates to CASSPRNNNGYTF.

The rearrangement links TRBV5-6 to TRBJ1-2, with 11 bases matching TRBD1. The CDR3 consists of 19 residues. V lost 4 bases, J lost 3 bases, and 17 bases stayed unmatched. Germline V gene lookup returns CDR1 SGHDT and CDR2 YYEEEE. The CDR3 DNA follows: TGTGCCAGCAGCCCCTCCCTCGGCGTTCGGGACAGGGGGTACTATGGCTACACCTTC. Protein: CASSPSLGVRDRGYYGYTF.

The chain is built from TRBV29-1 and TRBJ2-1; perhaps TRBD2 as D (6 bases). This CDR3 spans 15 amino acids. The V end lost 6 bases, the J end lost 7 bases, and 22 bases lay between the germline ends. Germline V gives CDR1 SQVTM, CDR2 ANQGSEA. This CDR3 is CSVEPLTGALNEQFF. CDR3 DNA: TGCAGCGTCGAACCCCTAACGGGAGCGCTGAATGAGCAGTTCTTC.

The V call is TRBV11-3, the J call TRBJ2-7; no clear D gene. CDR1 is SGHNT, CDR2 YENEEA, per germline. V dropped 5 bases and J dropped 5 bases, with 13 bases sitting between them. CDR3 size: 13 residues. CDR3 loop: CASSPVRRDEQYF. In DNA, the CDR3 is TGTGCCAGCAGCCCCGTACGACGGGACGAGCAGTACTTC.

The chain is built from TRBV21-1 and TRBJ2-3; the DNA was not used to check the table's D call, TRBD2. TRBV21-1 is a recognized pseudogene. The CDR3 has 18 amino acids. As DNA, the CDR3 is TGTGCCAGCAGCAAATGGGCACGGCAGGAGGTTTCCACAGATACGCAGTATTTT. Translated: CASSKWARQEVSTDTQYF.

The rearrangement joins TRBV7-3 to TRBJ2-2; D is uncertain. Germline lookup yields CDR1 SGHTA and CDR2 FQGTGA. The CDR3 spans 14 residues. Trimming cost V 5 bases and J 4 bases, with 11 bases left between them. DNA of the CDR3: TGTGCCAGCAGCCCCCGTCCAGGCACCGGGGAGCTGTTTTTT. Translation: CASSPRPGTGELFF.

This clone occurred a few times. The J gene is TRBJ1-5, the V gene TRBV28, with 9 bases matching TRBD1. Germline trimming cut 1 base from V and 6 bases from J; bases unmatched to any gene: 7. Germline V gives CDR1 MDHEN, CDR2 SYDVKM. The CDR3 is 16 amino acids. CDR3 nucleotide sequence: TGTGCCAGCAGTTTATCGGGACAGGGCATTAGTCAGCCCCAGCATTTT. Its protein product is CASSLSGQGISQPQHF.

The V gene is TRBV21-1, the J gene TRBJ2-7; TRBD1, the table's D call, was not compared with the DNA. TRBV21-1 corresponds to a pseudogene. The CDR3 spans 14 residues. This chain's CDR3 is CASTPWALNYEQYF. The CDR3 DNA reads TGTGCCAGCACGCCCTGGGCACTCAACTACGAGCAGTACTTC.

The chain carries TRBV10-3 and TRBJ2-2; 10 bases are a match to TRBD1. Germline values: CDR1 ENHRY, CDR2 SYGVKD. Trimming removed 3 bases from V and 8 bases from J; junction bases left unmatched: 9. This CDR3 comprises 16 residues. The CDR3 DNA reads as TGTGCCATCAGTGAAGGGAGACAGGGGGCCTCGGGGGAGCTGTTTTTT. Translating gives CAISEGRQGASGELFF.

V gene TRBV7-3 combines with J gene TRBJ1-6; weak D call: TRBD1 (5 bases). This CDR3 spans 15 amino acids. Germline lookup yields CDR1 SGHTA and CDR2 FQGTGA. V gave up 2 bases and J gave up 7 bases, with 12 bases separating them. CDR3 nucleotide sequence: TGTGCCAGCAGCTTACTACAACGGGGGAATTCACCCCTCCACTTT. Encoded protein: CASSLLQRGNSPLHF.

The chain couples TRBV9 to TRBJ2-7, with D tentatively TRBD2 (5 bases). Germline CDR1 and CDR2: SGDLS and YYNGEE. Trimming stripped 0 bases from V and 7 bases from J, with 17 bases between. CDR3 size: 15 residues. CDR3 bases: TGTGCCAGCAGCGTAGAGGCGGTACTAGGTAGGGAGCAGTACTTC. It codes for CASSVEAVLGREQYF.

This clone was seen once. The chain joins TRBV7-9 to TRBJ2-7; D gene uncertain. Trimming pared 3 bases from V and 2 bases from J, leaving 8 bases between. The CDR3 contains 13 residues. The V gene's germline CDR1 is SEHNR and CDR2 FQNEAQ (reference sequence). CDR3 DNA sequence: TGTGCCAGCAGCTTCACAGCTACCTACGAGCAGTACTTC. This codes for CASSFTATYEQYF.